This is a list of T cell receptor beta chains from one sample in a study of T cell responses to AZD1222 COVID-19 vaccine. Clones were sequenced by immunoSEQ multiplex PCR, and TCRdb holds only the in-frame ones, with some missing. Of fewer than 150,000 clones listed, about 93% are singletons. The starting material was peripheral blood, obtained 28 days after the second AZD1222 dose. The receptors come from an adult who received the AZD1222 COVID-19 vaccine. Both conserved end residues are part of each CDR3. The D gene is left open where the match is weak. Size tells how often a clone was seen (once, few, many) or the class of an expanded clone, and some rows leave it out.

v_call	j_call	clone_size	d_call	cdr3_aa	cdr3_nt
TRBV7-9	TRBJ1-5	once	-	CASSPPDQPQHF	TGTGCCAGCAGCCCCCCCGATCAGCCCCAGCATTTT
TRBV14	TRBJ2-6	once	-	CASRNSGANVLTF	TGTGCCAGCCGGAACTCTGGGGCCAACGTCCTGACTTTC
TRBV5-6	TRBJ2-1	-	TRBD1	CASSWDSYNEQFF	TGTGCCAGCAGCTGGGACAGCTACAATGAGCAGTTCTTC
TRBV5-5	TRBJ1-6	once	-	CASSFTAMDNSPLHF	TGTGCCAGCAGCTTTACAGCGATGGATAATTCACCCCTCCACTTT
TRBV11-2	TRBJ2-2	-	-	CASSLERIPGELFF	TGTGCCAGCAGCTTAGAACGTATCCCCGGGGAGCTGTTTTTT
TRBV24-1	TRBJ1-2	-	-	CATSDLRGCLHGYTF	TGTGCCACCAGTGACCTTCGGGGTTGTTTGCATGGCTACACCTTC
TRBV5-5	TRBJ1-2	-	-	CASSLRNANYGYTF	TGTGCCAGCAGCTTGCGGAATGCTAACTATGGCTACACCTTC
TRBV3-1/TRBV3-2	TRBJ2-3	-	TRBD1	CASSHGLDRVRTDTQYF	TGTGCCAGCAGCCATGGTCTTGACAGGGTGCGAACGGATACGCAGTATTTT
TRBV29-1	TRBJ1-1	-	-	CSVERVSGDTEAFF	TGCAGCGTTGAACGGGTTTCGGGGGACACTGAAGCTTTCTTT
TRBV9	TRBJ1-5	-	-	CASSVARASGRDAGGAGSNQPQHF	TGTGCCAGCAGCGTAGCAAGGGCCAGTGGCAGGGACGCCGGAGGGGCCGGTAGCAATCAGCCCCAGCATTTT
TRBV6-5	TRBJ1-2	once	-	CASSYSGVGYTF	TGTGCCAGCAGTTACTCGGGAGTTGGCTACACCTTC
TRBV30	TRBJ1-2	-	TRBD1	CAWSRSAGGYGYTF	TGTGCCTGGAGTAGGTCAGCAGGGGGGTATGGCTACACCTTC
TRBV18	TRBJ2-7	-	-	CASSPDLAYEQYF	TGTGCCAGCTCACCGGACCTGGCCTACGAGCAGTACTTC
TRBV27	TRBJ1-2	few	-	CASRTQLNNYGYTF	TGTGCCAGCAGGACCCAACTCAATAACTATGGCTACACCTTC
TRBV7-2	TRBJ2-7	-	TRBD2	CASSLKRTSGDTYEQYF	TGTGCCAGCAGCTTAAAGAGGACTAGCGGGGACACCTACGAGCAGTACTTC
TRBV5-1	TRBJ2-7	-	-	CASSKSRDPYEQYF	TGCGCCAGCAGCAAATCACGGGACCCCTACGAGCAGTACTTC
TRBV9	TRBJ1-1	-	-	CASSATTGGGLAAEAFF	TGTGCCAGCAGCGCTACGACCGGTGGGGGGCTGGCGGCTGAAGCTTTCTTT
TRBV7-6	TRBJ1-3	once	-	CASSSRVGGHSGNTIYF	TGTGCCAGCAGCTCCCGTGTCGGGGGGCACTCTGGAAACACCATATATTTT
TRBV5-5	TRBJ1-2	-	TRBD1	CASSGPRGNLNYGYTF	TGTGCCAGCAGCGGCCCCAGGGGGAATCTTAACTATGGCTACACCTTC
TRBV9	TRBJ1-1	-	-	CASSVAGGLNTEAFF	TGTGCCAGCAGCGTAGCAGGAGGCCTGAACACTGAAGCTTTCTTT
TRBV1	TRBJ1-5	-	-	CTSSPISGGSNQPQHF	TGCACCAGCAGCCCAATATCGGGGGGTAGCAATCAGCCCCAGCATTTT
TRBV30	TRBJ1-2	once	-	CAWRGLEGDYTF	TGTGCCTGGAGAGGGCTTGAGGGGGACTACACCTTC
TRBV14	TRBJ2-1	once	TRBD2	CASSQSGGDFNEQFF	TGTGCCAGCAGCCAGAGCGGGGGGGACTTCAATGAGCAGTTCTTC